This T cell receptor beta chain is drawn from a study of graft-versus-host responses after intestinal transplantation. Study-level points and caveats: Among recipient marrow samples, GvH clones were found; some appeared first in ileum or blood. After transplant, early declines in HvG clones were associated with peak levels of circulating GvH clones.

V shed 5 bases and J shed 0 bases, with 11 bases lying between them. This CDR3 is built from 15 residues. Germline V gene data show CDR1 as SGHTA and CDR2 as FQGNSA. The table came from immunoSEQ multiplex PCR; TCRdb's copy has only in-frame clones and leaves some out. This table has tens of thousands of clones, 91% appearing once. As concerns this clone: Its antigen remains unidentified.

The origin of this receptor is a human donor who received an intestinal transplant. The material was unstimulated CD4+ T cells sorted from spleen or lymph node cells, obtained before intestinal transplant. This rearrangement joins TRBV7-2 to TRBJ1-5, with D unresolved. Written as DNA, the CDR3 is TGTGCCAGCAGCCCCTGGGGAGCTAGCAATCAGCCCCAGCATTTT. Protein sequence: CASSPWGASNQPQHF.